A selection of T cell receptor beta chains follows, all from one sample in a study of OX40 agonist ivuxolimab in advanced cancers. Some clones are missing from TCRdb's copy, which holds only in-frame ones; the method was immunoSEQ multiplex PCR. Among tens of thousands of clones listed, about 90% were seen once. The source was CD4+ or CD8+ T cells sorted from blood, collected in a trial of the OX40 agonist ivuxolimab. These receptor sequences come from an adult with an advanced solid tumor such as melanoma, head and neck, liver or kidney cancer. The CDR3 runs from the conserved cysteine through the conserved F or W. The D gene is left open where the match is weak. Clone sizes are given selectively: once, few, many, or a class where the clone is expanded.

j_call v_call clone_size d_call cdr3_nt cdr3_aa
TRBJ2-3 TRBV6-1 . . TGTGCCAGCAGTGAGCAGCCTACCACAGATACGCAGTATTTT CASSEQPTTDTQYF
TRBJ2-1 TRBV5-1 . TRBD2 TGCGCCAGCAGGGCCGGACTAGCTCTCGATGAGCAGTTCTTC CASRAGLALDEQFF
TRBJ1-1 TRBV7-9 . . TGTGCCAGCAGCCCCTTACAGGGTAGGAACACTGAAGCTTTCTTT CASSPLQGRNTEAFF
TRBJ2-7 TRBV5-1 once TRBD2 TGCGCCAGCAGTTCGACTAGCGGGAGTAACGAGCAGTACTTC CASSSTSGSNEQYF
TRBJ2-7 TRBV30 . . TGTGCCTGGAGTGTTGGTGGGGGCTCCTACGAGCAGTACTTC CAWSVGGGSYEQYF
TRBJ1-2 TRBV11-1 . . TGTGCCAGCACCACCCGCGCGGAATTGGTGGGCTACACCTTC CASTTRAELVGYTF
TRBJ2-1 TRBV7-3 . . TGTGCCAGCAGCCGTTCGGGGTCCGGGGGCGGTGAGCAGTTCTTC CASSRSGSGGGEQFF
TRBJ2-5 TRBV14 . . TGTGCCAGCAGCCAACCGGGACCGGCAAGAGAGACCCAGTACTTC CASSQPGPARETQYF
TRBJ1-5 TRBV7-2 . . TGTGCCAGCAGCTTAGCGGCAGGTGATCAGCCCCAGCATTTT CASSLAAGDQPQHF
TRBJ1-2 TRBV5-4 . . TGTGCCAGCAGCTCCGAAGGACGTACGAGCTATGGCTACACCTTC CASSSEGRTSYGYTF
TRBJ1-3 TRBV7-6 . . TGTGCCAGCAGCTTAGGCAGGGGAGGAAACACCATATATTTT CASSLGRGGNTIYF
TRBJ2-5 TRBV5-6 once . TGTGCCAGCAGCTTCAACCCCCGGGCTAGCGAGACCCAGTACTTC CASSFNPRASETQYF
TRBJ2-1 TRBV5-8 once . TGTGCCAGCAGCTGGGGGGGACAGGCCTACAATGAGCAGTTCTTC CASSWGGQAYNEQFF
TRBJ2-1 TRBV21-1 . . TGTGCCAGCAGCAAAGTGAGGAACAGGGGGCGTCACAATGAGCAGTTCTTC CASSKVRNRGRHNEQFF
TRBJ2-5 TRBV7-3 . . TGTGCCAGCAGCTTAGGCCAGCAAGAGACCCAGTACTTC CASSLGQQETQYF